This T cell receptor beta chain stems from a study of glioma-infiltrating T cells after dendritic cell vaccination. As for the study in general: Between about 2002 and 2012, patients got autologous tumor lysate-pulsed dendritic cell vaccines. Dendritic cell vaccine was injected intradermally three times, biweekly.

Measured with immunoSEQ multiplex PCR; TCRdb has only the in-frame clones, and not every one. The top ten clones hold roughly 2.9% of a sample with about 95,000 clones, more than 75% of them seen once. This CDR3 comprises 15 residues. The germline V gene has CDR1 SGHRS and CDR2 YFSETQ. V dropped 5 bases and J dropped 5; count of bases not matched to a gene: 9. The TCR comes from a human donor with glioblastoma. The sequences come from blood, collected before dendritic cell vaccination. The rearrangement links TRBV5-1 to TRBJ2-5, with 10 bases fitting TRBD2. CDR3 loop: CASRASGGARETQYF. The CDR3 coding sequence is TGCGCCAGCAGAGCAAGCGGGGGGGCACGGGAGACCCAGTACTTC.